This T cell receptor beta chain was observed in a study of T cells in Graves' hyperthyroidism and ophthalmopathy. On the study more broadly: It was at initial diagnosis, before any treatment, that peripheral blood was collected. Notes on the study in general: Ophthalmopathy, which appeared later, was predicted by the model a median approximately 6 months before onset.

The CDR3 is made up of 15 amino acids. V dropped 4 bases and J dropped 5; count of bases not matched to a gene: 10. The germline V gene encodes CDR1 SGDLS and CDR2 YYNGEE. This clonotype came up a few times. The antigen remains unidentified. Participants, patients aged 18 to 65, had newly diagnosed hyperthyroidism with a duration under 2 months. Uncontrolled infection, other autoimmune disease, pregnancy or lactation excluded patients. Amplification of TCR beta CDR3 regions was performed using RNA transcripts as template. In the first-round RT-PCR of the TCR CDR3, the HTBI primer set was used. One entry per CDR3 protein results from TCRdb running MiXCR on the multiplex PCR reads. Among a few hundred thousand distinct CDR3 sequences listed, around a sixth were seen once.

The chain joins TRBV9 to TRBJ2-5, with TRBD1 matching over 8 bases. This clonotype originated in a young woman with Graves' hyperthyroidism. The sequencing input was blood. This CDR3 is CASSPRPGGWETQYF. In DNA, the CDR3 is TGTGCCAGCAGCCCCCGTCCAGGGGGCTGGGAGACCCAGTACTTC. Based on the CDR3 plus reference TRBV9 and TRBJ2-5, the full variable domain is DSGVTQTPKHLITATGQRVTLRCSPRSGDLSVYWYQQSLDQGLQFLIQYYNGEERAKGNILERFSAQQFPDLHSELNLSSLELGDSALYFCASSPRPGGWETQYFGPGTRLLVL.